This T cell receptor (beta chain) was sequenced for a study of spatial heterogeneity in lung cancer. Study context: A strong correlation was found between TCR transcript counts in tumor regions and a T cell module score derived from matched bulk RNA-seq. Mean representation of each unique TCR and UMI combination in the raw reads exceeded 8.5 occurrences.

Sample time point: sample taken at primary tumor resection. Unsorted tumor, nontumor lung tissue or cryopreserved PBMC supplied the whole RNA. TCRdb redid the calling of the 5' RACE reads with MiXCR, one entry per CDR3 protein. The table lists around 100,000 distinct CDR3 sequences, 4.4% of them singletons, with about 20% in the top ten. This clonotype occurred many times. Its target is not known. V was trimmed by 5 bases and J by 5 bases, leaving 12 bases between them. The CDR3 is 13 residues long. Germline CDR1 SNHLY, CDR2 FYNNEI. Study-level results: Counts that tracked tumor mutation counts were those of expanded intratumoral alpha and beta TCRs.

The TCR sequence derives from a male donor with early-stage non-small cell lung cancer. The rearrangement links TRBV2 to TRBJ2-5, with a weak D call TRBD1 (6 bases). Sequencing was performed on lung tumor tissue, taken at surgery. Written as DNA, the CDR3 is TGTGCCAGCAGTTGGACAGTACAGGAGACCCAGTACTTC. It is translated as CASSWTVQETQYF.